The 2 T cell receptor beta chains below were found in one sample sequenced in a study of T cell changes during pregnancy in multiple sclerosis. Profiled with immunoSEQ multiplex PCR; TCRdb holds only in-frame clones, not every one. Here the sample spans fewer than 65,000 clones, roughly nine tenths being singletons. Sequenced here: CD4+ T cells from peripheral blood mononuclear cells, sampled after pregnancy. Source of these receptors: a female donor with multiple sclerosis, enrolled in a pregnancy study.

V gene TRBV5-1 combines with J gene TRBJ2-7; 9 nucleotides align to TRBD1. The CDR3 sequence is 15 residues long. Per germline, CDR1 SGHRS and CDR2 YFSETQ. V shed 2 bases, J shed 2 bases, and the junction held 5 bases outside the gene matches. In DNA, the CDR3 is TGCGCCAGCAGCTTTCAAGGGACAGGGACCTACGAGCAGTACTTC. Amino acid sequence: CASSFQGTGTYEQYF. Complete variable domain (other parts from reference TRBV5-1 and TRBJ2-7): KAGVTQTPRYLIKTRGQQVTLSCSPISGHRSVSWYQQTPGQGLQFLFEYFSETQRNKGNFPGRFSGRQFSNSRSEMNVSTLELGDSALYLCASSFQGTGTYEQYFGPGTRLTVT.

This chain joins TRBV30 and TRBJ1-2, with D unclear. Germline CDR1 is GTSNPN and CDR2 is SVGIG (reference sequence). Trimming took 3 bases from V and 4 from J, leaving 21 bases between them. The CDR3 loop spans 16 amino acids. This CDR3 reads CAWRIGVDGGFYGYTF. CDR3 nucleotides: TGTGCCTGGAGAATTGGCGTAGACGGCGGATTCTATGGCTACACCTTC. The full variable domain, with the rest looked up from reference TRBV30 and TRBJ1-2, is SQTIHQWPATLVQPVGSPLSLECTVEGTSNPNLYWYRQAAGRGLQLLFYSVGIGQISSEVPQNLSASRPQDRQFILSSKKLLLSDSGFYLCAWRIGVDGGFYGYTFGSGTRLTVV.